This T cell receptor beta chain was sequenced for a study of metastatic and nonmetastatic thyroid tumors. In the study overall: Blood and tumor or nodule tissue repertoires from malignant and benign thyroid patients were compared.

Patients were all untreated before their thyroid surgery. TCRdb reprocessed the PCR reads via MiXCR. The table shows over 20,000 clones, with approximately 19% occurring only once. There are many counts of this clone. Sequencing was performed on blood. The TCR was taken from a female donor with papillary thyroid cancer or a benign thyroid nodule (not recorded which). Some clones in this sample may be carry-over from other donors' samples.

DNA of the CDR3: TGTGCCAGCAGTAAAGGGGTGGACTATGGCTACACCTTC. Translating gives CASSKGVDYGYTF. The chain links TRBV12-3 or TRBV12-4 to TRBJ1-2, with D maybe TRBD1 (5 bases). Trimming shortened V by 5 bases and J by 3 bases, and 10 bases separated the two germline ends. This CDR3 comprises 13 residues.